This T cell receptor (beta chain) was sequenced in a study of CD8+ T cells in alopecia areata. Trimming cost V 4 bases and J 8 bases, with 14 bases left between them. CDR3 length equals 13 residues. CDR1 is SNHLY, CDR2 FYNNEI, per germline. RNA extraction and reverse transcription yielded cDNA as sequencing template. Libraries were prepared by immunoSEQ multiplex PCR; TCRdb keeps only in-frame clonotypes and omits some of them. The repertoire has 100,000 to 120,000 clones, approximately 50% of them found once; the top ten carry about 23%. This chain uses TRBV2 with TRBJ1-2, with a possible D match to TRBD1 (6 bases). The receptor comes from a human donor with alopecia areata. Material: NKG2D-low CD8+ T cells sorted from blood. The CDR3 sequence: CASSGSGTFGYTF. The CDR3 coding sequence is TGTGCCAGCAGTGGATCCGGGACATTCGGCTACACCTTC.